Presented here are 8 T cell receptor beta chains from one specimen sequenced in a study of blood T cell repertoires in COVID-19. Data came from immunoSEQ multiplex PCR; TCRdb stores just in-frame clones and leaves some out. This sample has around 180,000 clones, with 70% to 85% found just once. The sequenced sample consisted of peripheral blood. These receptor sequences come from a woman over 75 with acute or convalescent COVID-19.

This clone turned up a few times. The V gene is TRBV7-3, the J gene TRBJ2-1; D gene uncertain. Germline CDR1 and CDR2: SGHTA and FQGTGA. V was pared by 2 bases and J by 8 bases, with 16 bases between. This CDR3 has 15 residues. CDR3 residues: CASSLGVFVGDEQFF. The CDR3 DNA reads TGTGCCAGCAGCTTAGGTGTGTTTGTGGGCGATGAGCAGTTCTTC.

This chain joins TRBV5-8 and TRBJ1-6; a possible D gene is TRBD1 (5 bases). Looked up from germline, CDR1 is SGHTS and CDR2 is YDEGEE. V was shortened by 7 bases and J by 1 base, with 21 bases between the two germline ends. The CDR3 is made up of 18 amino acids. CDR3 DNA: TGTGCCAGCGGACCTCCCGAGCAGGGATTTTCCTATAATTCACCCCTCCACTTT. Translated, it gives CASGPPEQGFSYNSPLHF. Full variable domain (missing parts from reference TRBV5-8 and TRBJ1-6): EAGVTQSPTHLIKTRGQQATLRCSPISGHTSVYWYQQALGLGLQFLLWYDEGEERNRGNFPPRFSGRQFPNYSSELNVNALELEDSALYLCASGPPEQGFSYNSPLHFGNGTRLTVT.

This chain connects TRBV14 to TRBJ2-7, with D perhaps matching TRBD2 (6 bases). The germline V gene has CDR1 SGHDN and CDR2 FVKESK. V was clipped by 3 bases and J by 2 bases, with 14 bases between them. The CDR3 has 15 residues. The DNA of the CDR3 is TGTGCCAGCAGCCATTCCCCGGGAGTACCCTACGAGCAGTACTTC. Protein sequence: CASSHSPGVPYEQYF.

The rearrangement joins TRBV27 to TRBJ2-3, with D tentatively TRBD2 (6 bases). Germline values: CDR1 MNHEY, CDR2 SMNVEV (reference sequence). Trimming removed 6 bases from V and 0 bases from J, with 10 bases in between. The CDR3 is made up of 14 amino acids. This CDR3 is CASRLAASTDTQYF. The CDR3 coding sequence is TGTGCCAGCAGACTAGCCGCTAGCACAGATACGCAGTATTTT.

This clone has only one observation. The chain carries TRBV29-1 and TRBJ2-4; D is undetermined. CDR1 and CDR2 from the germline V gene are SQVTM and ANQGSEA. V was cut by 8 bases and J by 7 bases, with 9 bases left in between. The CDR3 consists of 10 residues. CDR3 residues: CSTLENIQYF. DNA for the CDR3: TGCAGCACATTGGAGAACATTCAGTACTTC.

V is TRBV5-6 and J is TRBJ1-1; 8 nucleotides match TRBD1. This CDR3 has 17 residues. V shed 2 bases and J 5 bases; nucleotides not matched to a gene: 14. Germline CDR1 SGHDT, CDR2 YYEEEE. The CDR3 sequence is CASSFFQAGGVGTEAFF. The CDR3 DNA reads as TGTGCCAGCAGCTTCTTTCAGGCAGGGGGCGTTGGAACTGAAGCTTTCTTT.

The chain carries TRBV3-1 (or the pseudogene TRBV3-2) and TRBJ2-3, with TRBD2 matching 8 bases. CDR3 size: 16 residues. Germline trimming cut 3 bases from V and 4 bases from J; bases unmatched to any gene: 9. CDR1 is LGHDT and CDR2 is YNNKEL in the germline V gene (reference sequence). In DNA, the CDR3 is TGTGCCAGCAGCCAGCGTAGCGGGGCCGCAGCAGATACGCAGTATTTT. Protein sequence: CASSQRSGAAADTQYF.

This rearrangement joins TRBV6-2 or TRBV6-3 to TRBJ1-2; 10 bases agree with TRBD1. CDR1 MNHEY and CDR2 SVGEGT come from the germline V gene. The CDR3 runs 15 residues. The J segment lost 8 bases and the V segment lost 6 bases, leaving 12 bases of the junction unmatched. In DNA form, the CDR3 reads TGTGCCAGCAGCGCTCCGGGACAGGGGTTTAAAGGCTACACCTTC. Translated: CASSAPGQGFKGYTF.